These 26 T cell receptor beta chains originate from one sample sequenced in a study of identical twins. One entry per CDR3 protein, called by TCRdb with MiXCR from the 5' RACE reads. The sample records under 900,000 distinct CDR3 sequences, roughly an eighth being singletons. This same sample was also part of a study on yellow fever vaccine responses in identical twins.

Source material: PBMCs. All receptors derive from a woman aged 18 to 35 in good health.

This clonotype turned up a few times. The chain couples TRBV5-1 to TRBJ2-1, with a tentative D call TRBD1 (6 bases). CDR3 size: 15 residues. Between the trimmed V and J ends, which lost 1 base and 5 bases, there was a span of 13 bases. Germline V gene lookup returns CDR1 SGHRS and CDR2 YFSETQ. CDR3 sequence reads: CASSLRGRGDNEQFF. CDR3 nucleotides: TGCGCCAGCAGCTTGAGGGGCAGGGGAGACAATGAGCAGTTCTTC.

At least ten counts were recorded for this clonotype. This sequence joins TRBV29-1 and TRBJ2-7; TRBD1 might be the D (6 bases). The CDR3 spans 11 residues. Trimming removed 7 bases from V and 1 base from J, with 8 bases in between. Germline V lookup: CDR1 SQVTM, CDR2 ANQGSEA. The CDR3 nucleotides are TGCAGCGCTGGGACATCCTACGAGCAGTACTTC. Its protein is CSAGTSYEQYF.

The V and J genes are TRBV28 and TRBJ2-2; no clear D. In germline, CDR1 is MDHEN, CDR2 SYDVKM. V lost 6 bases and J lost 8, with 13 bases in between. The CDR3 is 13 amino acids. CDR3 nucleotides: TGTGCCAGCAGCTGGCCCGGCGTAGGGGAGCTGTTTTTT. Translated: CASSWPGVGELFF.

This clonotype has ten or more counts. The genes are TRBV7-2 and TRBJ1-5, with D hard to call. Germline lookup yields CDR1 SGHTA and CDR2 FQGNSA. V was pared by 1 base and J by 1 base, with 2 bases between. The CDR3 has 13 residues. CDR3 in amino acids: CASSLESNQPQHF. CDR3 in DNA: TGTGCCAGCAGCTTAGAAAGCAATCAGCCCCAGCATTTT.

This clonotype was counted ten times or more. The chain is built from TRBV12-3 or TRBV12-4 and TRBJ2-3; no firm D call. The CDR3 is made up of 14 amino acids. Trimming stripped 6 bases from V and 0 bases from J, with 10 bases between. For the CDR3, the DNA is TGTGCCAGCAGCAGAACAGTCAGCACAGATACGCAGTATTTT. Residues: CASSRTVSTDTQYF.

This clonotype came up a few times. The V gene is TRBV11-2, the J gene TRBJ2-3; TRBD2 matches at 7 bases. Trimming took 6 bases from V and 2 from J; bases not matched to a gene: 8. Germline V gene lookup returns CDR1 SGHAT and CDR2 FQNNGV. The length of the CDR3 is 15 residues. CDR3 DNA sequence: TGTGCCAGCAGAGAAAGCGGGATTCTCACAGATACGCAGTATTTT. It translates to CASRESGILTDTQYF.

This clonotype occurred a few times. This rearrangement joins TRBV7-8 to TRBJ2-7; 11 bases line up with TRBD2. The germline CDR1 and CDR2 sequences are SGHVS and FQNEAQ. The CDR3 has 16 residues. Losses at the gene ends were 3 bases for V and 2 bases for J; bases not matched to a gene: 6. CDR3 region: CASSLTSGASTYEQYV. CDR3 nucleotides: TGTGCCAGCAGCTTGACTAGCGGGGCCTCCACCTACGAGCAGTACGTC.

This clonotype was recorded many times. This sequence joins TRBV2 and TRBJ2-3; D is unclear. This CDR3 spans 13 amino acids. CDR1 is SNHLY and CDR2 is FYNNEI in the germline V gene. Trimming left V 2 bases short and J 2 bases short, with 5 bases between. In DNA, the CDR3 is TGTGCCAGCAGTGAACTTACCACAGATACGCAGTATTTT. Its translation is CASSELTTDTQYF.

This clonotype was counted a few times. The chain links TRBV5-1 to TRBJ2-1; TRBD2 aligns across 11 bases. The germline gives CDR1 SGHRS, CDR2 YFSETQ. The J segment lost 6 bases and the V segment lost 1 base, leaving 9 bases of the junction unmatched. The CDR3 extends over 17 amino acids. In DNA, the CDR3 is TGCGCCAGCAGCTTGCGTTTTAGCGGGGGGGCCTCCAATGAGCAGTTCTTC. It encodes CASSLRFSGGASNEQFF.

This clonotype was observed many times. CDR3 in amino acids: CASSLGTGGSDTQYF. The DNA of the CDR3 is TGTGCCAGCAGCTTAGGGACAGGGGGCTCAGATACGCAGTATTTT. The chain is built from TRBV7-9 and TRBJ2-3; TRBD1 agrees at 11 bases. Unmatched junction bases numbered 1, after V lost 1 base and J lost 4 bases. This CDR3 has 15 residues. Germline V gene data show CDR1 as SEHNR and CDR2 as FQNEAQ (reference sequence).

This clonotype has ten or more counts. The rearrangement joins TRBV13 to TRBJ2-7, with unresolved D. Germline V gives CDR1 PRHDT, CDR2 FYEKMQ (reference sequence). Trimming stripped 3 bases from V and 6 bases from J, with 6 bases between. This CDR3 comprises 11 residues. This CDR3 is CASSFYSEQYF. CDR3 nucleotides: TGTGCCAGCAGCTTTTATTCCGAGCAGTACTTC.

This clonotype has more than one count but fewer than ten. The chain carries TRBV6-1 and TRBJ2-1, with a tentative D call TRBD2 (7 bases). V was shortened by 6 bases and J by 2 bases, with 11 bases between the two germline ends. Germline CDR1 is MNHNS and CDR2 is SASEGT. This CDR3 has 14 amino acids. The CDR3 reads CASSQGRAYNEQFF. The CDR3, as DNA: TGTGCCAGCAGCCAGGGGAGGGCCTACAATGAGCAGTTCTTC.

A few counts support this clonotype. The chain couples TRBV2 to TRBJ2-3; no firm D call. The CDR3 is 12 amino acids. Germline CDR1 reads SNHLY; CDR2 reads FYNNEI. V was cut by 1 base and J by 10 bases, with 9 bases left in between. CDR3 in amino acids: CASSEDVGSQYF. The CDR3 nucleotides are TGTGCCAGCAGTGAAGACGTGGGCTCGCAGTATTTT.

This rearrangement joins TRBV2 to TRBJ1-2; no clear D gene. Deletions cut 8 bases from V and 0 bases from J, with 10 bases between. In germline, CDR1 is SNHLY, CDR2 FYNNEI. There are 13 residues in the CDR3. The CDR3 sequence: CASPPETNYGYTF. The CDR3 nucleotides are TGTGCCAGCCCCCCGGAAACTAACTATGGCTACACCTTC. Variable domain in full (rest from reference TRBV2 and TRBJ1-2): EPEVTQTPSHQVTQMGQEVILRCVPISNHLYFYWYRQILGQKVEFLVSFYNNEISEKSEIFDDQFSVERPDGSNFTLKIRSTKLEDSAMYFCASPPETNYGYTFGSGTRLTVV.

This sequence joins TRBV10-2 and TRBJ2-1; 8 bases are a match to TRBD2. V was pared by 10 bases and J by 4 bases, with 6 bases of the junction left unmatched. The length of the CDR3 is 13 residues. Germline loops: CDR1 WSHSY, CDR2 SAAADI. The DNA of the CDR3 is TGCGCCACCGGGGGGGCCTCATACAATGAGCAGTTCTTC. Amino acids: CATGGASYNEQFF.

The gene calls are TRBV28 and TRBJ2-1, with TRBD2 matching over 12 bases. This CDR3 has 17 amino acids. Trimming at V came to 8 bases and at J to 2 bases, leaving 10 bases not matched to a gene. Germline CDR1 MDHEN, CDR2 SYDVKM. For the CDR3, the DNA is TGTGCCAGCCAAACGGAACGGACTAGCGGGACCTACAATGAGCAGTTCTTC. This translates into CASQTERTSGTYNEQFF.

This clonotype occurred many times. The chain carries TRBV29-1 and TRBJ2-1; 13 bases align to TRBD2. With V trimmed by 6 bases and J by 3 bases, 2 bases remained unmatched. The CDR3 runs 14 residues. Germline V lookup: CDR1 SQVTM, CDR2 ANQGSEA. The CDR3 loop reads CSVGTSGVYNEQFF. DNA for the CDR3: TGCAGCGTGGGGACTAGCGGGGTCTACAATGAGCAGTTCTTC.

This clonotype was counted between two and nine times. V gene TRBV7-2 combines with J gene TRBJ2-7, with 10 bases matching TRBD2. The CDR3 runs to 16 residues. V lost 5 bases to trimming and J lost 0 bases; unmatched junction nucleotides: 7. CDR1 and CDR2 from the germline V gene are SGHTA and FQGNSA. CDR3 nucleotide sequence: TGTGCCAGCAGCGACGAAGGACTAGCGGCCTCCTACGAGCAGTACTTC. Translating gives CASSDEGLAASYEQYF.

The rearrangement uses TRBV6-1 and TRBJ2-3; D perhaps matches TRBD1 (6 bases). V shed 10 bases and J shed 1 base, with 15 bases lying between them. The CDR3 length is 14 residues. Germline assignment: CDR1 MNHNS and CDR2 SASEGT. CDR3 in DNA: TGTGCCACCCTGGGGGCCGCCGGCACAGATACGCAGTATTTT. Translated, it gives CATLGAAGTDTQYF.

V gene TRBV7-9 combines with J gene TRBJ1-1; D remains unclear. Trimming took 0 bases from V and 6 from J, leaving 11 bases between them. This CDR3 spans 14 amino acids. Germline V gives CDR1 SEHNR, CDR2 FQNEAQ (reference sequence). As DNA, the CDR3 is TGTGCCAGCAGCTTAGCGCATCAGGCCCCTGAAGCTTTCTTT. As protein: CASSLAHQAPEAFF.

The chain links TRBV4-1 to TRBJ2-3; D remains ambiguous. CDR1 MGHRA and CDR2 YSYEKL come from the germline V gene. Trimming cost V 0 bases and J 6 bases, with 10 bases left between them. The CDR3 has 14 residues. CDR3 in DNA: TGCGCCAGCAGCCAAGATAGGCGGCCGGATACGCAGTATTTT. It encodes CASSQDRRPDTQYF.

V and J are TRBV10-3 and TRBJ1-1; 7 bases are shared with TRBD1. The length of the CDR3 is 11 residues. V lost 8 bases, J lost 8 bases, and 5 bases stayed unmatched. The V gene's germline CDR1 is ENHRY and CDR2 SYGVKD. The CDR3 coding sequence is TGTGCCATCCGGGGACAGAAGGAAGCTTTCTTT. Translation: CAIRGQKEAFF.

The V call is TRBV20-1, the J call TRBJ1-5; D not resolved. The germline V gene has CDR1 DFQATT and CDR2 SNEGSKA (reference sequence). V dropped 1 base and J dropped 0 bases, with 10 bases sitting between them. CDR3 size: 15 residues. The DNA for the CDR3 is TGCAGTGCTAGAGCCAAATATTATAGCAATCAGCCCCAGCATTTT. It translates to CSARAKYYSNQPQHF.

The table lists this clonotype with many counts. The gene calls are TRBV4-1 and TRBJ2-1, with TRBD2 matching 7 bases. Looked up from germline, CDR1 is MGHRA and CDR2 is YSYEKL. The V segment lost 1 base and the J segment 8 bases; nucleotides outside the gene matches: 2. This CDR3 contains 13 residues. CDR3 nucleotides: TGCGCCAGCAGCCAAGGACTAGCCGATGAGCAGTTCTTC. The encoded protein is CASSQGLADEQFF.

This clonotype was found a few times. The chain is built from TRBV7-7 and TRBJ2-5; D not certain. The CDR3 has 13 residues. Germline values: CDR1 SSHAT, CDR2 FNYEAQ (reference sequence). V gave up 1 base and J gave up 5 bases, with 8 bases separating them. In DNA, the CDR3 is TGTGCCAGCAGCTTAGAATGGAGCGAGACCCAGTACTTC. Amino acids: CASSLEWSETQYF.

The chain links TRBV7-8 to TRBJ2-2; no firm D call. Trimming cost V 0 bases and J 5 bases, with 16 bases left between them. The CDR3 sequence is 17 residues long. Germline values: CDR1 SGHVS, CDR2 FQNEAQ. The CDR3 nucleotides are TGTGCCAGCAGCTTAGCTCCAGCAGGAGTTCTGACCGGGGAGCTGTTTTTT. This gives the protein CASSLAPAGVLTGELFF.